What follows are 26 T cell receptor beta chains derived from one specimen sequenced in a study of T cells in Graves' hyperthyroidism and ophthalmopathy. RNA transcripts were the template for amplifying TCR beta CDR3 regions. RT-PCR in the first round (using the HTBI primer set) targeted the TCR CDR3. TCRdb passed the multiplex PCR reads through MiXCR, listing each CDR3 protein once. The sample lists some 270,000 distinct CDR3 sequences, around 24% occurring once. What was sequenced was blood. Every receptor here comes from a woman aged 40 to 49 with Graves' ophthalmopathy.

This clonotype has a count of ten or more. CDR3 sequence: CATSARGSGELFF. The CDR3 DNA reads TGTGCCACCAGTGCGAGGGGGTCCGGGGAGCTGTTTTTT. The chain employs TRBV24-1 and TRBJ2-2, with D tentatively TRBD1 (6 bases). The germline CDR1 and CDR2 sequences are KGHDR and SFDVKD. There are 13 residues in the CDR3. With 5 bases removed from V and 6 bases from J, the gap between germline ends came to 9 bases.

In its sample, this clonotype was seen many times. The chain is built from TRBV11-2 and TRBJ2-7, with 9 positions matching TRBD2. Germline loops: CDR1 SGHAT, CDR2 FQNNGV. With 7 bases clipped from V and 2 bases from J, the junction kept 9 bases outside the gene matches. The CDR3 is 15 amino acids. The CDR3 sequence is CASTQSAGGAYEQYF. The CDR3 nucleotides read TGTGCCAGCACCCAATCGGCGGGAGGGGCCTACGAGCAGTACTTC.

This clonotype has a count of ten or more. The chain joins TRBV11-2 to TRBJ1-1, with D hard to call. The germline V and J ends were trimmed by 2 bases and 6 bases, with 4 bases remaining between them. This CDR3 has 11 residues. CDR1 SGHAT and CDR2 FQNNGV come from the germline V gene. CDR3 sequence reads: CASSLSSEAFF. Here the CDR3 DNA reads TGTGCCAGCAGCTTATCCTCTGAAGCTTTCTTT.

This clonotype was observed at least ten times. CDR3 DNA sequence: TGTGCCAGCAGGCCCTACTCGGGACCCTACGAGCAGTACTTC. This encodes CASRPYSGPYEQYF. The V and J genes are TRBV6-5 and TRBJ2-7; tentatively, D is TRBD1 or TRBD2 (5 bases each). From germline, CDR1 is MNHEY and CDR2 SVGAGI. Trimming removed 6 bases at V and 2 bases at J, with 14 bases between. The CDR3 spans 14 residues.

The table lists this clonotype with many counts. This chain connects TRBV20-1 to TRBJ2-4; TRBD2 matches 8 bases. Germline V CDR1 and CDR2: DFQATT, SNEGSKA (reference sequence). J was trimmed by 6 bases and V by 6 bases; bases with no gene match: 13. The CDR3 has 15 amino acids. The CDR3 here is CSASIGGRSINIQYF. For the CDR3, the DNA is TGCAGTGCCTCTATCGGCGGGAGGTCGATAAACATTCAGTACTTC.

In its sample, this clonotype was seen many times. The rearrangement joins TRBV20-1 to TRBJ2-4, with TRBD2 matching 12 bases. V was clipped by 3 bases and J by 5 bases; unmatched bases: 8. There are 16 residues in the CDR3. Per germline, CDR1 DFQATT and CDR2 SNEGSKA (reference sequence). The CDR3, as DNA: TGCAGTGCTAGCAGGCTAGCGGGAGGGACCCAAAACATTCAGTACTTC. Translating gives CSASRLAGGTQNIQYF.

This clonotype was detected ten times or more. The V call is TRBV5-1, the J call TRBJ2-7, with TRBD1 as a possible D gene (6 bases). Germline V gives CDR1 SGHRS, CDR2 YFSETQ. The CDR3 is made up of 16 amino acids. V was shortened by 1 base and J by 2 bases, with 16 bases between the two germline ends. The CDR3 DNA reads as TGCGCCAGCAGCTTGAGGACCGGACAGACCACCTACGAGCAGTACTTC. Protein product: CASSLRTGQTTYEQYF.

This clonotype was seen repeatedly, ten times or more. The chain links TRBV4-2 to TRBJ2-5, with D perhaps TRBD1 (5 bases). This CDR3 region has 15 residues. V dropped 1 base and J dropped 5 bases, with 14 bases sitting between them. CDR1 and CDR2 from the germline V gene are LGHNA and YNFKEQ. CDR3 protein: CASSQAWGLGETQYF. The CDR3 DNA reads TGTGCCAGCAGCCAAGCATGGGGCTTGGGGGAGACCCAGTACTTC.

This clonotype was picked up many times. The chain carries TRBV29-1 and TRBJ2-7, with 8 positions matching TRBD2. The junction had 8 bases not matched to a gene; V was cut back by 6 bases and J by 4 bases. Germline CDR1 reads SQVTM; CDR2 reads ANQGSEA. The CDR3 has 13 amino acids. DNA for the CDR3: TGCAGCGTCCTTGCCTCTAGCGGGTACGAGCAGTACTTC. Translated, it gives CSVLASSGYEQYF.

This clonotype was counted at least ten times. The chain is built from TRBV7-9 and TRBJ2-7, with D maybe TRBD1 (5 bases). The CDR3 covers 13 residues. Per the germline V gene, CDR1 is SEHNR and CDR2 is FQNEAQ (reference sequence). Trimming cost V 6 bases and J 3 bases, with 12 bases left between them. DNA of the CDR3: TGTGCCAGCAGGAAGATAGACAGCTACGAGCAGTACTTC. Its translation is CASRKIDSYEQYF.

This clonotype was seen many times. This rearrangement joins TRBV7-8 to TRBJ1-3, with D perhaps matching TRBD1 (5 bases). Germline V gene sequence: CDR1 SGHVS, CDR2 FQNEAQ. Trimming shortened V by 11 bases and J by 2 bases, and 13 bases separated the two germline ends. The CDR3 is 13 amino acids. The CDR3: CACRGVAGNTIYF. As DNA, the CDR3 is TGTGCCTGTCGGGGCGTCGCTGGAAACACCATATATTTT.

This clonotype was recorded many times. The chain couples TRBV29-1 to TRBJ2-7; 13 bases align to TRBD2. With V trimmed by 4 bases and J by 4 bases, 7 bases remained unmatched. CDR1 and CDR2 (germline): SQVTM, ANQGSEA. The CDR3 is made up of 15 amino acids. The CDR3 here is CSVVRRTSGSYEQYF. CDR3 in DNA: TGCAGCGTTGTGAGGAGGACTAGCGGGAGTTACGAGCAGTACTTC.

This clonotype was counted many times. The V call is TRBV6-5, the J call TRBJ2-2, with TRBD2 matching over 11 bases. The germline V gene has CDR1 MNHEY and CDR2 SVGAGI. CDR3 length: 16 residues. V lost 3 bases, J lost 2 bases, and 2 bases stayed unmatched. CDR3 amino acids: CASSYGTSGNTGELFF. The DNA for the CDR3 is TGTGCCAGCAGTTATGGGACTAGCGGAAACACCGGGGAGCTGTTTTTT.

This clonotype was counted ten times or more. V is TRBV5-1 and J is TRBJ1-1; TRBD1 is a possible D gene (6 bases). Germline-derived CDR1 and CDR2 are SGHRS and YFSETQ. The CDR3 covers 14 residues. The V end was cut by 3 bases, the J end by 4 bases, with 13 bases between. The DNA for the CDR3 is TGCGCCAGCAGCTGGGAGGGGGTGGGCACTGAAGCTTTCTTT. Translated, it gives CASSWEGVGTEAFF.

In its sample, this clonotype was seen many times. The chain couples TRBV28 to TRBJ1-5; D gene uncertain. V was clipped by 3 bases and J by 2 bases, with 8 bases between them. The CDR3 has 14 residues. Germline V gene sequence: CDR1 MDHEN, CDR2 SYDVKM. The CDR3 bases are TGTGCCAGCAGTTTTGTGGATGGCAATCAGCCCCAGCATTTT. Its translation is CASSFVDGNQPQHF.

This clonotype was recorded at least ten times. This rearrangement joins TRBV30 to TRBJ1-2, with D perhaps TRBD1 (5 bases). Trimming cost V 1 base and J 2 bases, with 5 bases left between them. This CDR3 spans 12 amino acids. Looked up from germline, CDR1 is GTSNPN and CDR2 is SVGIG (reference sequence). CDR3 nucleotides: TGTGCCTGGAGTGGGACAAACTATGGCTACACCTTC. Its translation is CAWSGTNYGYTF.

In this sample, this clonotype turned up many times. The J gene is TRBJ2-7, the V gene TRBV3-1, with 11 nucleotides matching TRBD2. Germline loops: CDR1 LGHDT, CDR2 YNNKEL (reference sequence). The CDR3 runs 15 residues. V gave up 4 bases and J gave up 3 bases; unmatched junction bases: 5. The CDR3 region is CASSPITSGSYEQYF. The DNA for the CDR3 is TGTGCCAGCAGCCCTATTACTAGCGGGAGCTACGAGCAGTACTTC.

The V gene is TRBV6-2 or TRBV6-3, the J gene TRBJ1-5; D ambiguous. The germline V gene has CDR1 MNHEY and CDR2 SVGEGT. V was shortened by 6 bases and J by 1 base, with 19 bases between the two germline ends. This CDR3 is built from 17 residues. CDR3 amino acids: CASSQFPGGRSNQPQHF. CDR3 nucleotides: TGTGCCAGCAGCCAGTTTCCGGGCGGAAGGAGCAATCAGCCCCAGCATTTT.

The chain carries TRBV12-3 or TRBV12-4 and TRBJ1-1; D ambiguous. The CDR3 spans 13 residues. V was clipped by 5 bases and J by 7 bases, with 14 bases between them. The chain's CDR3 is CASSPARAGEAFF. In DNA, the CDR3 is TGTGCCAGCAGTCCCGCAAGGGCTGGTGAAGCTTTCTTT.

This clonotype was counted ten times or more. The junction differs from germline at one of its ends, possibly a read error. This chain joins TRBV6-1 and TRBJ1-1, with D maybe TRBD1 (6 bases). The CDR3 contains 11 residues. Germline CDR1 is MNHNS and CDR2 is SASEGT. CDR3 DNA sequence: TGTGCCAGCAGAGGGGGGACTGAAGCTCTCTTT. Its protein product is CASRGGTEALF.

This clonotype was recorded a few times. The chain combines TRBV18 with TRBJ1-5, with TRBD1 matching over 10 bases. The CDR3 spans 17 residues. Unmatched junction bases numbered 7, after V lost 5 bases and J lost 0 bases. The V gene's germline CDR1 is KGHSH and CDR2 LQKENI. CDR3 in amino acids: CASSSGTGAYSNQPQHF. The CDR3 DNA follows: TGTGCCAGCTCATCCGGGACAGGGGCCTATAGCAATCAGCCCCAGCATTTT.

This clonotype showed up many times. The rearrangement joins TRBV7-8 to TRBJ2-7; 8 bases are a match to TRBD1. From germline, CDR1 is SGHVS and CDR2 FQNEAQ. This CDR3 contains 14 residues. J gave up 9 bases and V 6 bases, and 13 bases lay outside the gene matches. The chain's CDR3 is CASRSTGAIDLQYF. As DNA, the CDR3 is TGTGCCAGCAGGTCGACAGGGGCAATCGATTTGCAGTACTTC.

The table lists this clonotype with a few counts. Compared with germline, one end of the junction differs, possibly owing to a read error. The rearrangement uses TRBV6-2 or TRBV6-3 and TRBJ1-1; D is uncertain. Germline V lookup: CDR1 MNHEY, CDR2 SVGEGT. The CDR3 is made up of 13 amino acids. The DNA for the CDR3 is TGTGCCAGCAGTTTCATGGGTTACACTGAAGCTTACTTT. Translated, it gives CASSFMGYTEAYF.

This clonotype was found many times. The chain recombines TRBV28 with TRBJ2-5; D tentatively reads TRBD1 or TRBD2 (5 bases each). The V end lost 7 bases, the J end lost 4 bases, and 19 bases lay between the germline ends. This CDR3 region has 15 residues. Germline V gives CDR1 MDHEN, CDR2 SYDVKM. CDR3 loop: CASTLAGKVGETQYF. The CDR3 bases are TGTGCCAGCACTCTAGCAGGGAAGGTTGGAGAGACCCAGTACTTC.

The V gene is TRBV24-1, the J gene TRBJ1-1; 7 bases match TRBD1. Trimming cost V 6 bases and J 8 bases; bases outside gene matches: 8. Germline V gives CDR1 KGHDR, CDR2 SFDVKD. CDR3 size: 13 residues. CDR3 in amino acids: CATSRGGDSEAFF. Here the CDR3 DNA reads TGTGCCACCAGTCGAGGGGGCGACTCAGAAGCTTTCTTT.

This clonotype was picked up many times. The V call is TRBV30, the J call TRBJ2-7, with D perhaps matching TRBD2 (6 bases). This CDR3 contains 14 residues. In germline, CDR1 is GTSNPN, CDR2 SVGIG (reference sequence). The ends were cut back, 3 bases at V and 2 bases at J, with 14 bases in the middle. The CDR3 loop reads CAWSPRGGPYEQYF. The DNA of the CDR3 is TGTGCCTGGAGCCCCCGGGGAGGACCCTACGAGCAGTACTTC.